The source of this T cell receptor beta chain is a study of Graves' ophthalmopathy and Graves' hyperthyroidism. In germline, CDR1 is ENHRY, CDR2 SYGVKD. This CDR3 has 16 amino acids. J gave up 1 base and V 10 bases, and 14 bases lay outside the gene matches. Scientists amplified the TCR beta CDR3 regions from RNA transcripts. The authors performed first-round RT-PCR with HTBI primers and then a second-round multiplex PCR. MiXCR, run by TCRdb on the multiplex PCR reads, gives a single entry per CDR3 protein. The repertoire has about 700,000 distinct CDR3 sequences, more than 40% of them found once; the top ten carry over 2.5%.

This clonotype originated in an adult man with Graves' ophthalmopathy. The sample was peripheral blood. The J gene is TRBJ2-7, the V gene TRBV10-3, with 9 bases aligning to TRBD1. Written as DNA, the CDR3 is TGTGCCACCGCGATGTACAGGGGGCGCGGGTCCTACGAGCAGTACTTC. Translation gives CATAMYRGRGSYEQYF.